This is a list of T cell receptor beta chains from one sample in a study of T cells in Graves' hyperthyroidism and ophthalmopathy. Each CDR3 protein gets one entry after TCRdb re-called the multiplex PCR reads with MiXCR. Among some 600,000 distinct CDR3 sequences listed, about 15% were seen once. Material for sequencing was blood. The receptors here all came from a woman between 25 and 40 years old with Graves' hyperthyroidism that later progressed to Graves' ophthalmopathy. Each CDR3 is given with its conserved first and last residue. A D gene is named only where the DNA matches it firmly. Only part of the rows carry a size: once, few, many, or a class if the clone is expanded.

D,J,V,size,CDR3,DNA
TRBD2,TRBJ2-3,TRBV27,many,CASSRSRLAGGRRTQYF,TGTGCCAGCAGCCGAAGCAGACTAGCGGGAGGCCGACGTACGCAGTATTTT
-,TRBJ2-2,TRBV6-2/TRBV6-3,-,CAITEGTSDTGELFF,TGTGCCATAACGGAGGGGACCTCGGACACCGGGGAGCTGTTTTTT
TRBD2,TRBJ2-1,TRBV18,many,CASSPGGAGRRRNEQFF,TGTGCCAGCTCACCAGGGGGAGCGGGAAGGCGGCGCAATGAGCAGTTCTTC
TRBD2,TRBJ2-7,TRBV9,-,CASSVTSGSLVDEQYF,TGTGCCAGCAGCGTCACTAGCGGGAGTTTAGTTGACGAGCAGTACTTC
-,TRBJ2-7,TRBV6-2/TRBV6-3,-,CASSYSTPSNEQYF,TGTGCCAGCAGTTACTCGACACCTTCCAACGAGCAGTACTTC
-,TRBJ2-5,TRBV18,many,CASSPSPGDQETQYF,TGTGCCAGCTCACCTTCACCAGGGGACCAAGAGACCCAGTACTTC
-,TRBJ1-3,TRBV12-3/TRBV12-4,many,CASSSLGPGNTIYF,TGTGCCAGCAGTTCTCTGGGGCCCGGAAACACCATATATTTT
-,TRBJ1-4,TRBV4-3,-,CASSQDGEAGMGEKLFF,TGCGCCAGCAGCCAAGATGGGGAGGCTGGCATGGGAGAAAAACTGTTTTTT
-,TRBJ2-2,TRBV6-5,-,CASSYPPDRNTGELFF,TGTGCCAGCAGTTACCCCCCGGACAGAAACACCGGGGAGCTGTTTTTT
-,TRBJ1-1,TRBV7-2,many,CASSSRRNTEAFF,TGTGCCAGCAGCTCCCGACGGAACACTGAAGCTTTCTTT
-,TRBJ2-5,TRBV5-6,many,CASSRDGPETQYF,TGTGCCAGCAGCCGTGACGGGCCAGAGACCCAGTACTTC
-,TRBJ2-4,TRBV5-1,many,CASSLGQTSKNIQYF,TGCGCCAGCAGCTTGGGACAGACCTCCAAAAACATTCAGTACTTC
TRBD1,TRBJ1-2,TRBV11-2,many,CASSRDRLTYGYTF,TGTGCCAGCAGCCGGGACAGGCTCACCTATGGCTACACCTTC
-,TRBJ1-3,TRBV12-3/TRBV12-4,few,CASSTSGNENTIYF,TGTGCCAGCAGTACTAGCGGCAATGAGAACACCATATATTTT
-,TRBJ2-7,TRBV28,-,CASSLGLDQYF,TGTGCCAGCAGTTTAGGTTTGGATCAGTACTTC
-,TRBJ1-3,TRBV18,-,CASSPAAGLSGNTIYF,TGTGCCAGCTCACCGGCGGCGGGGCTCTCTGGAAACACCATATATTTT
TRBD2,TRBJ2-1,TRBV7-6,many,CASSLLKREVDDEQFF,TGTGCCAGCAGCTTATTGAAGCGGGAGGTCGACGATGAGCAGTTCTTC
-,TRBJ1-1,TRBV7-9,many,CASSTVLGEAFF,TGTGCCAGCAGCACAGTATTGGGTGAAGCTTTCTTT
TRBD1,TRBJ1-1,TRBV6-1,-,CASIYSGTVNTEAFF,TGTGCCAGCATATATTCCGGGACAGTTAACACTGAAGCTTTCTTT
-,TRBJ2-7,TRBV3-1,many,CASSQAPGGYEQYF,TGTGCCAGCAGCCAAGCGCCGGGCGGGTACGAGCAGTACTTC
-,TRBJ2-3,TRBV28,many,CASSLMGGTDTQYF,TGTGCCAGCAGTTTAATGGGGGGCACAGATACGCAGTATTTT